Presented here are 30 T cell receptor beta chains from one specimen sequenced in a study of T cell changes during pregnancy in multiple sclerosis. This table comes from immunoSEQ multiplex PCR, and its TCRdb copy is limited to in-frame clones, with some not included. The repertoire holds 95,000 to 100,000 clones, with 90% to 95% as singletons. The sample was peripheral blood, taken after pregnancy. Receptors originate from a female donor in good health, enrolled as a control in a pregnancy study.

This clone was counted once. J is TRBJ2-7 and V is TRBV28; 8 bases line up with TRBD1. The CDR3 loop spans 13 amino acids. Germline CDR1 is MDHEN and CDR2 is SYDVKM. The CDR3 spells CAVIGQGHYEQYF. The CDR3 region has the DNA TGTGCTGTAATAGGACAGGGTCACTACGAGCAGTACTTC.

The rearrangement joins TRBV9 to TRBJ1-4, with D possibly being TRBD1 (5 bases). Trimming removed 7 bases from V and 4 bases from J, with 11 bases in between. Germline V gives CDR1 SGDLS, CDR2 YYNGEE. This CDR3 contains 13 residues. This chain's CDR3 is CASGRTSNEKLFF. The CDR3 bases are TGTGCCAGCGGACGGACAAGTAATGAAAAACTGTTTTTT.

The CDR3 sequence is CASRFWGGQYF. CDR3 nucleotide sequence: TGTGCAAGTCGCTTCTGGGGGGGGCAGTACTTC. This chain uses TRBV12-2 with TRBJ2-7; the table's TRBD2 call for D was not verified on the DNA. TRBV12-2 is reported as a pseudogene. The CDR3 spans 11 residues.

The V and J genes are TRBV4-2 and TRBJ1-4, with D possibly matching TRBD1 (5 bases). There are 14 residues in the CDR3. Germline V CDR1 and CDR2: LGHNA, YNFKEQ. Trimming removed 4 bases at V and 4 bases at J, with 10 bases between. The CDR3 here is CASSPDSRNEKLFF. As DNA, the CDR3 is TGTGCCAGCAGCCCTGACAGCCGTAATGAAAAACTGTTTTTT.

The chain couples TRBV19 to TRBJ2-7; tentative D call: TRBD1 (7 bases). Germline V gene data show CDR1 as LNHDA and CDR2 as SQIVND (reference sequence). The CDR3 loop spans 15 amino acids. Trimming removed 2 bases at V and 2 bases at J, with 13 bases between. CDR3 protein: CASSIRQGGTYEQYF. The CDR3 coding sequence is TGTGCCAGTAGTATAAGACAGGGAGGAACCTACGAGCAGTACTTC.

The table lists this clone with a count of one. The chain carries TRBV28 and TRBJ2-1; 8 positions match TRBD1. The germline CDR1 and CDR2 sequences are MDHEN and SYDVKM. V gave up 2 bases and J gave up 9 bases; unmatched junction bases: 9. This CDR3 has 15 residues. CDR3: CASSLGQGALVEQFF. The CDR3 DNA sequence: TGTGCCAGCAGTTTAGGGCAGGGGGCTTTAGTTGAGCAGTTCTTC.

The genes are TRBV7-9 and TRBJ1-6; 8 positions agree with TRBD1. Germline V gene lookup returns CDR1 SEHNR and CDR2 FQNEAQ (reference sequence). CDR3 size: 15 residues. Losses at the gene ends were 5 bases for V and 6 bases for J; bases not matched to a gene: 6. CDR3 coding DNA: TGTGCCAGCAGCACCGAACAGGGGGGTAATTCACCCCTCCACTTT. Translated: CASSTEQGGNSPLHF. Together with reference TRBV7-9 and TRBJ1-6, the CDR3 gives the full variable domain: DTGVSQNPRHKITKRGQNVTFRCDPISEHNRLYWYRQTLGQGPEFLTYFQNEAQLEKSRLLSDRFSAERPKGSFSTLEIQRTEQGDSAMYLCASSTEQGGNSPLHFGNGTRLTVT.

This clone has just one count. The gene calls are TRBV4-1 and TRBJ1-2, with a possible D match to TRBD1 (6 bases). The V and J ends lost 2 bases and 2 bases respectively, with 15 bases between them. The germline CDR1 and CDR2 sequences are MGHRA and YSYEKL. The CDR3 loop spans 16 amino acids. CDR3 coding DNA: TGCGCCAGCAGCCAATTACAGCGGGGGCTGAACTATGGCTACACCTTC. Protein: CASSQLQRGLNYGYTF.

J is TRBJ2-7 and V is TRBV5-6; D perhaps matches TRBD1 (5 bases). This CDR3 comprises 15 residues. Trimming removed 2 bases at V and 2 bases at J, with 14 bases between. Germline-derived CDR1 and CDR2 are SGHDT and YYEEEE. The CDR3 reads CASSFAGIPPYEQYF. The CDR3 region has the DNA TGTGCCAGCAGCTTCGCAGGGATTCCCCCCTACGAGCAGTACTTC.

This sequence joins TRBV9 and TRBJ1-3; D gene unclear. Deletions cut 3 bases from V and 12 bases from J, with 16 bases between. The germline gives CDR1 SGDLS, CDR2 YYNGEE. CDR3 length: 13 residues. The CDR3 sequence: CASSAAPGADIYF. The CDR3 DNA is TGTGCCAGCAGCGCGGCCCCTGGAGCGGACATATATTTT.

The rearrangement uses TRBV28 and TRBJ1-5; 7 bases fit TRBD1. V shed 10 bases and J 0 bases; nucleotides not matched to a gene: 9. Germline V gene lookup returns CDR1 MDHEN and CDR2 SYDVKM. The CDR3 runs 15 residues. In DNA, the CDR3 is TGTGCCACCGACTCACAGGGGTCTAGCAATCAGCCCCAGCATTTT. The encoded protein is CATDSQGSSNQPQHF.

The rearrangement uses TRBV4-1 and TRBJ1-4; D gene unclear. Germline V lookup: CDR1 MGHRA, CDR2 YSYEKL. This CDR3 has 13 amino acids. V lost 1 base and J lost 4, with 4 bases in between. As DNA, the CDR3 is TGCGCCAGCAGCCAAGGGCATAATGAAAAACTGTTTTTT. Its protein product is CASSQGHNEKLFF.

The chain employs TRBV6-5 and TRBJ2-3, with D tentatively TRBD2 (5 bases). The germline gives CDR1 MNHEY, CDR2 SVGAGI. The germline V and J ends were trimmed by 0 bases and 4 bases, with 11 bases remaining between them. The CDR3 spans 15 residues. The DNA of the CDR3 is TGTGCCAGCAGTTACTCGGCCGCGGGCGCAGATACGCAGTATTTT. Protein product: CASSYSAAGADTQYF.

V and J are TRBV11-2 and TRBJ1-1; 9 positions match TRBD1. The CDR3 consists of 16 residues. The J segment lost 11 bases and the V segment lost 5 bases, leaving 18 bases of the junction unmatched. The V gene's germline CDR1 is SGHAT and CDR2 FQNNGV. The CDR3 loop is CASSPGEGTGIFEAFF. CDR3 nucleotide sequence: TGTGCCAGCAGCCCCGGGGAAGGGACAGGGATTTTTGAGGCTTTCTTT.

V is TRBV10-1 and J is TRBJ1-4; no clear D. Germline loops: CDR1 WNHNN, CDR2 SYGVQD (reference sequence). V lost 0 bases and J 10 bases, leaving 9 bases between the germline ends. The CDR3 runs 13 residues. CDR3 region: CASSESQVGKLFF. CDR3 in DNA: TGCGCCAGCAGTGAGTCGCAGGTCGGAAAACTGTTTTTT.

This CDR3 reads CSVIRGVDEQFF. The CDR3 DNA sequence: TGCAGCGTGATAAGAGGTGTCGATGAGCAGTTCTTC. The chain carries TRBV29-1 and TRBJ2-1, with D unclear. CDR3 size: 12 residues. The V end lost 6 bases, the J end lost 8 bases, and 14 bases lay between the germline ends. Germline V CDR1 and CDR2: SQVTM, ANQGSEA.

This chain uses TRBV7-2 with TRBJ1-3, with 7 bases fitting TRBD1. Trimming removed 1 base from V and 2 bases from J; junction bases left unmatched: 5. The germline gives CDR1 SGHTA, CDR2 FQGNSA. The CDR3 runs to 16 residues. In DNA form, the CDR3 reads TGTGCCAGCAGCTTAGGCCAGGGGGAAGCTGGAAACACCATATATTTT. Protein sequence: CASSLGQGEAGNTIYF.

The genes are TRBV27 and TRBJ2-3; 10 bases are shared with TRBD2. Germline CDR1 and CDR2: MNHEY and SMNVEV (reference sequence). The CDR3 is made up of 18 amino acids. The V and J ends lost 5 bases and 0 bases, in that order; junction bases with no gene match: 11. The CDR3 loop is CASSDKTSGFSSTDTQYF. DNA of the CDR3: TGTGCCAGCAGTGATAAGACTAGCGGGTTTTCTAGCACAGATACGCAGTATTTT.

This chain uses TRBV4-2 with TRBJ2-1, with 7 nucleotides matching TRBD2. Germline-derived CDR1 and CDR2 are LGHNA and YNFKEQ. The CDR3 is made up of 18 amino acids. Losses at the gene ends were 5 bases for V and 3 bases for J; bases not matched to a gene: 16. The CDR3 loop reads CASSYVASVAGNYNEQFF. CDR3 DNA sequence: TGTGCCAGCAGCTACGTAGCCAGCGTAGCGGGTAACTACAATGAGCAGTTCTTC.

The rearrangement uses TRBV7-8 and TRBJ1-1; TRBD1 might be the D (5 bases). This CDR3 is built from 16 residues. Germline V lookup: CDR1 SGHVS, CDR2 FQNEAQ. The ends were cut back, 4 bases at V and 1 base at J, with 16 bases in the middle. CDR3 amino acids: CASSSIRWGGNTEAFF. CDR3 DNA sequence: TGTGCCAGCAGCTCAATTCGTTGGGGGGGGAACACTGAAGCTTTCTTT.

The chain employs TRBV15 and TRBJ1-1; TRBD1 agrees at 8 bases. This CDR3 is 15 amino acids long. Germline CDR1 LNHNV, CDR2 YYDKDF (reference sequence). J lost 0 bases, V lost 3 bases, and 3 bases had no gene match. The CDR3 is CATSRDRALNTEAFF. DNA of the CDR3: TGTGCCACCAGCAGGGACAGGGCCTTGAACACTGAAGCTTTCTTT.

This clone appeared a single time. V is TRBV6-6 and J is TRBJ2-3, with D possibly TRBD1 on 6 matching bases. CDR3 length: 16 amino acids. Per germline, CDR1 MNHNY and CDR2 SVGAGI (reference sequence). V gave up 5 bases and J gave up 0 bases, with 15 bases separating them. The CDR3 loop is CASSGLTRGSTDTQYF. The CDR3 coding sequence is TGTGCCAGCAGTGGCCTTACGAGGGGGAGCACAGATACGCAGTATTTT.

This chain connects TRBV27 to TRBJ2-7; weak D call: TRBD1 (5 bases). CDR1 and CDR2 (germline): MNHEY, SMNVEV (reference sequence). CDR3 length: 13 residues. V lost 5 bases, J lost 4 bases, and 12 bases lay in between. CDR3: CASSVTPGYEQYF. CDR3 in DNA: TGTGCCAGCAGTGTAACCCCAGGGTACGAGCAGTACTTC.

The chain recombines TRBV21-1 with TRBJ1-5; TRBD1 is the table's D call and was not checked against the DNA. TRBV21-1 is designated a pseudogene. The CDR3 has 17 residues. CDR3 DNA sequence: TGTGCCAGCAGCAAAGAGGGAGACAGGGATAGCAATCAGTCCCAGCATTTT. This encodes CASSKEGDRDSNQSQHF.

This chain uses TRBV6-1 with TRBJ2-7; 10 nucleotides match TRBD2. Per germline, CDR1 MNHNS and CDR2 SASEGT. V lost 8 bases, J lost 1 base, and 8 bases stayed unmatched. The CDR3 has 15 amino acids. The CDR3 nucleotides are TGTGCCAGCGGGAGAAGACTAGCGGGTTCCTACGAGCAGTACTTC. Translation: CASGRRLAGSYEQYF.

V usage is TRBV14 and J usage is TRBJ2-7; the D gene is possibly TRBD1 (5 bases). CDR3 size: 14 residues. Germline V gene sequence: CDR1 SGHDN, CDR2 FVKESK. Deletions cut 4 bases from V and 7 bases from J, with 17 bases between. The CDR3 bases are TGTGCCAGCAGCCCCCATATGACCCCAGGGGAGCAGTACTTC. Translating it yields CASSPHMTPGEQYF.

CDR3 nucleotides: TGTGCCAGCAGCAAAAAGTATGGCGGGAGAGAATACGAGCAGTACTTC. This sequence encodes CASSKKYGGREYEQYF. The chain joins TRBV21-1 to TRBJ2-7; the table's TRBD2 call for D was not verified on the DNA. TRBV21-1 is shown as a pseudogene. This CDR3 is 16 amino acids long.

This clone is a singleton in its sample. The rearrangement links TRBV5-1 to TRBJ2-5, with 8 positions matching TRBD2. The DNA end favors TRBJ2-7, so the J call may be wrong. Per germline, CDR1 SGHRS and CDR2 YFSETQ. The CDR3 sequence is 16 residues long. DNA for the CDR3: TGCGCCAGCGTGCCGATTAGCGGGGTGAGCTCCTACGAGCAGTACTTC. Translation gives CASVPISGVSSYEQYF.

The V gene is TRBV11-3, the J gene TRBJ2-3; D might be TRBD1 (6 bases). The ends were cut back, 5 bases at V and 3 bases at J, with 9 bases in the middle. CDR3 length: 13 residues. From germline, CDR1 is SGHNT and CDR2 YENEEA. The CDR3 spells CASSLRGTDTQYF. In DNA, the CDR3 is TGTGCCAGCAGCCTCAGGGGAACAGATACGCAGTATTTT.

Only a few counts were recorded for this clone. V gene TRBV7-8 combines with J gene TRBJ2-5, with D perhaps TRBD1 (6 bases). From germline, CDR1 is SGHVS and CDR2 FQNEAQ. Between the trimmed V and J ends, which lost 7 bases and 0 bases, there was a span of 12 bases. The length of the CDR3 is 14 residues. The CDR3 sequence is CASTLGQYQETQYF. The CDR3 DNA is TGTGCCAGCACCCTAGGACAGTACCAAGAGACCCAGTACTTC.